The 3 T cell receptor beta chains below all came from one sample that was sequenced in a study of T cell responses to AZD1222 COVID-19 vaccine. TCRdb's table, derived via immunoSEQ multiplex PCR, lists solely in-frame clones and lacks some. Among some 150,000 clones listed, roughly 90% were seen once. The sample here was peripheral blood, taken on day 0 of AZD1222 vaccination. The receptors were sampled from an adult in good health.

The gene calls are TRBV11-1 and TRBJ2-3, with 11 nucleotides matching TRBD1. This CDR3 has 16 amino acids. V lost 2 bases to trimming and J lost 3 bases; unmatched junction nucleotides: 4. In germline, CDR1 is SGHAT, CDR2 FQDESV (reference sequence). This chain's CDR3 is CASSLPGQGVTDTQYF. CDR3 coding DNA: TGTGCCAGCAGCTTACCGGGACAGGGGGTTACAGATACGCAGTATTTT.

The chain combines TRBV4-2 with TRBJ1-4, with D possibly TRBD1 on 6 matching bases. The CDR3 is 15 amino acids. V was shortened by 0 bases and J by 7 bases, with 12 bases between the two germline ends. Germline V CDR1 and CDR2: LGHNA, YNFKEQ. In DNA form, the CDR3 reads TGTGCCAGCAGCCAAGAGGGACATAGACCTGAAAAACTGTTTTTT. Protein: CASSQEGHRPEKLFF.

The J gene is TRBJ1-4, the V gene TRBV5-5; 9 bases line up with TRBD1. The CDR3 runs 14 residues. Unmatched junction bases numbered 2, after V lost 0 bases and J lost 8 bases. Germline-derived CDR1 and CDR2 are SGHKS and YYEKEE (reference sequence). The CDR3 region has the DNA TGTGCCAGCAGCTTGGGCGGGACAGGGGAAAAACTGTTTTTT. Protein product: CASSLGGTGEKLFF.